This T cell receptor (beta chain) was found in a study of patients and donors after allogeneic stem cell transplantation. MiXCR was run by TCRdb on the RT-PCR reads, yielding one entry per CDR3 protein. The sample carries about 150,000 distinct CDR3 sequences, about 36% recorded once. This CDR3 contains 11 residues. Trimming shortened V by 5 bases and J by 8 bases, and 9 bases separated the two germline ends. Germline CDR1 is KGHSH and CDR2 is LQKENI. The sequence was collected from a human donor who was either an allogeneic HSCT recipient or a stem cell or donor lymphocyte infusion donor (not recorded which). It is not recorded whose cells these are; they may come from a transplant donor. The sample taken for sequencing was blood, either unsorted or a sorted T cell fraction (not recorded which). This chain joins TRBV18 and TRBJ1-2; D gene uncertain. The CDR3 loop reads CASSATEGYTF. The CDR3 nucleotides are TGTGCCAGCTCAGCGACCGAGGGCTACACCTTC.